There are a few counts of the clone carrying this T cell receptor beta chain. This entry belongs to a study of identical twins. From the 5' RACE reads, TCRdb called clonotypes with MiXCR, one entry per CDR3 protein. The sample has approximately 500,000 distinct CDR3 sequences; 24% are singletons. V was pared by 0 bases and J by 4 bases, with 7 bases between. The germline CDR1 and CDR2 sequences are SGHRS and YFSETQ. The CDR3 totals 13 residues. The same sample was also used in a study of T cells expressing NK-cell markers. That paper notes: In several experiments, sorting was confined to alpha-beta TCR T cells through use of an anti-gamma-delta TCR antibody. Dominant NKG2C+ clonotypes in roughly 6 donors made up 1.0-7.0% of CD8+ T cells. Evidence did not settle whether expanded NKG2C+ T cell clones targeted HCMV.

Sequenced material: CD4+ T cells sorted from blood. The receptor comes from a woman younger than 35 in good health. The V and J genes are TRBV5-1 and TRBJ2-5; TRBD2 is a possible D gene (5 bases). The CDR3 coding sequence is TGCGCCAGCAGCTTGGGAGCGGTAGAGACCCAGTACTTC. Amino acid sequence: CASSLGAVETQYF.